Shown below are 10 T cell receptor beta chains from a single sample sequenced in a study of cytomegalovirus exposure and HLA in healthy donors. PCR employed 60 Vbeta and 13 Jbeta primers. Method: immunoSEQ multiplex PCR; TCRdb's copy keeps in-frame clones and lacks some. The sample shows around 100,000 clones, around three quarters of them seen only once. Sequenced sample: PBMCs. The origin of the receptors is a woman aged 40 to 49 in good health and CMV-seronegative.

The chain carries TRBV10-1 and TRBJ2-7, with TRBD1 as a possible D gene (5 bases). Germline V gene sequence: CDR1 WNHNN, CDR2 SYGVQD (reference sequence). The V and J ends lost 0 bases and 5 bases respectively, with 14 bases between them. This CDR3 spans 15 amino acids. Here the CDR3 reads CASSESGQGRNEQYF. CDR3 coding DNA: TGCGCCAGCAGTGAGTCAGGGCAGGGAAGAAACGAGCAGTACTTC.

The V gene is TRBV19, the J gene TRBJ2-7; 7 nucleotides align to TRBD2. This CDR3 has 15 residues. The V gene end was trimmed by 3 bases and the J gene end by 7 bases; junction bases not matched to a gene: 12. Germline V gives CDR1 LNHDA, CDR2 SQIVND (reference sequence). CDR3 residues: CASSIISGTTREQYF. For the CDR3, the DNA is TGTGCCAGTAGTATCATAAGCGGGACTACGCGGGAGCAGTACTTC.

This rearrangement joins TRBV5-1 to TRBJ2-5, with no clear D. The CDR3 covers 12 residues. CDR1 is SGHRS, CDR2 YFSETQ, per germline. Trimming removed 2 bases at V and 5 bases at J, with 7 bases between. The CDR3 nucleotides read TGCGCCAGCAGCTTAAACGGGGAGACCCAGTACTTC. It translates to CASSLNGETQYF.

The chain recombines TRBV2 with TRBJ2-7, with TRBD2 matching 7 bases. Germline V gene sequence: CDR1 SNHLY, CDR2 FYNNEI. The CDR3 is made up of 16 amino acids. V lost 6 bases and J lost 0; bases outside the gene matches: 11. The DNA of the CDR3 is TGTGCCAGCAGCCGTCGGAGGGGCGGGAGCTCCTACGAGCAGTACTTC. Protein product: CASSRRRGGSSYEQYF. Supplemented by reference TRBV2 and TRBJ2-7, the full variable domain reads EPEVTQTPSHQVTQMGQEVILRCVPISNHLYFYWYRQILGQKVEFLVSFYNNEISEKSEIFDDQFSVERPDGSNFTLKIRSTKLEDSAMYFCASSRRRGGSSYEQYFGPGTRLTVT.

J is TRBJ1-5 and V is TRBV30, with 8 bases aligning to TRBD1. V lost 5 bases to trimming and J lost 2 bases; unmatched junction nucleotides: 2. Looked up from germline, CDR1 is GTSNPN and CDR2 is SVGIG (reference sequence). This CDR3 is built from 13 residues. CDR3 coding DNA: TGTGCCTGGGACAGGGGTGGCAATCAGCCCCAGCATTTT. Protein sequence: CAWDRGGNQPQHF.

The genes are TRBV10-2 and TRBJ2-5, with D tentatively TRBD2 (5 bases). Trimming removed 0 bases from V and 3 bases from J, with 5 bases in between. Germline V gene sequence: CDR1 WSHSY, CDR2 SAAADI. CDR3 length equals 13 residues. CDR3 protein: CASSESREETQYF. CDR3 nucleotides: TGCGCCAGCAGTGAGTCGAGGGAAGAGACCCAGTACTTC.

The CDR3 DNA follows: TGTGCCACCGCGGCTAGCGGGGGGAGCTCCTACAATGAGCAGTTCTTC. It is translated as CATAASGGSSYNEQFF. V is TRBV15 and J is TRBJ2-1, with 11 bases fitting TRBD2. Germline lookup yields CDR1 LNHNV and CDR2 YYDKDF (reference sequence). V shed 8 bases, J shed 0 bases, and the junction held 6 bases outside the gene matches. CDR3 length: 16 residues.

This clone was counted a single time. The V and J genes are TRBV9 and TRBJ2-2; possible D gene TRBD1, 6 bases. The ends were cut back, 1 base at V and 0 bases at J, with 7 bases in the middle. Germline lookup yields CDR1 SGDLS and CDR2 YYNGEE. This CDR3 is built from 15 residues. In DNA, the CDR3 is TGTGCCAGCAGCGTACGGACAGCGAACACCGGGGAGCTGTTTTTT. It yields the protein CASSVRTANTGELFF.

This chain joins TRBV11-2 and TRBJ1-4; 10 nucleotides agree with TRBD1. The germline V gene has CDR1 SGHAT and CDR2 FQNNGV. After removal of 2 bases from V and 11 bases from J, the junction contained 2 bases not matched to a gene. The CDR3 has 13 amino acids. CDR3 in DNA: TGTGCCAGCAGCTTAAAGGGACAGGGGAAACTGTTTTTT. This codes for CASSLKGQGKLFF.

The chain uses TRBV15 and TRBJ2-7; D possibly corresponds to TRBD2 (5 bases). The CDR3 is 15 amino acids. Germline CDR1 and CDR2: LNHNV and YYDKDF (reference sequence). Trimming took off 0 bases at V and 1 base at J, with 10 bases between the two ends. The CDR3 sequence: CATSRDLEESYEQYF. DNA for the CDR3: TGTGCCACCAGCAGAGATCTGGAGGAGTCCTACGAGCAGTACTTC.